A selection of T cell receptor beta chains follows, all from one sample in a study of breast tumors, draining lymph nodes, adjacent tissues. MiXCR was run by TCRdb on the multiplex PCR reads, yielding one entry per CDR3 protein. Of approximately 120,000 distinct CDR3 sequences listed, 21% are singletons. Input material: axillary lymph node tissue. The source of these receptors is a female donor with breast cancer. Some clones in this sample may be carry-over from other donors' samples. Both conserved end residues are part of each CDR3. A D gene is named only where the DNA matches it firmly. The size of a clone is reported for some rows only, either as once, few or many, or as a class for expanded clones.

v_call,j_call,clone_size,d_call,cdr3_aa,cdr3_nt
TRBV7-9,TRBJ1-6,many,TRBD1,CASSLGGTGTSPLHF,TGTGCCAGCAGCTTAGGCGGGACAGGGACTTCACCCCTCCACTTT
TRBV11-2,TRBJ2-1,many,TRBD2,CASNYKREGQNNEQFF,TGTGCCAGCAACTATAAGCGGGAGGGCCAGAACAATGAGCAGTTCTTC
TRBV7-9,TRBJ2-7,many,.,CASIPESGIPYEQYF,TGTGCCAGCATCCCGGAGAGCGGAATCCCCTACGAGCAGTACTTC
TRBV9,TRBJ2-2,many,TRBD1,CASSFHRGSTGELFF,TGTGCCAGCAGCTTCCACAGGGGGTCCACCGGGGAGCTGTTTTTT
TRBV7-2,TRBJ2-1,many,TRBD2,CASSLVAGPREQFF,TGTGCCAGCAGCTTAGTAGCGGGCCCCAGGGAGCAGTTCTTC
TRBV3-1,TRBJ1-4,.,.,CASSSRTGVNEKLFF,TGTGCCAGCAGCTCCCGGACGGGAGTTAATGAAAAACTGTTTTTT
TRBV12-5,TRBJ2-1,many,.,CASGLLVSLALHEQFF,TGTGCTAGTGGTCTCCTGGTGTCTTTAGCTCTACATGAGCAGTTCTTC
TRBV14,TRBJ1-2,many,.,CASSQVVGDYGYTF,TGTGCCAGCAGCCAAGTTGTGGGGGACTATGGCTACACCTTC
TRBV6-2/TRBV6-3,TRBJ1-2,many,TRBD1,CASSYRRPGQGALGYTF,TGTGCCAGCAGTTACAGAAGACCGGGACAGGGGGCGCTTGGCTACACCTTC
TRBV15,TRBJ2-5,many,TRBD2,CATSRGLAQETQYF,TGTGCCACCAGCAGAGGACTAGCACAAGAGACCCAGTACTTC
TRBV12-3/TRBV12-4,TRBJ2-5,many,.,CASSPAPRGTQYF,TGTGCCAGCAGCCCAGCTCCTCGAGGGACCCAGTACTTC
TRBV9,TRBJ1-6,.,.,CASSAEPGQNSPPHF,TGTGCCAGCAGCGCAGAACCGGGGCAAAATTCACCCCCCCACTTT
TRBV28,TRBJ1-3,few,.,CASSDISPNTIYF,TGTGCCAGCTCGGACATTTCCCCAAACACCATATATTTT
TRBV3-1,TRBJ2-3,few,TRBD2,CASSQAGTSLTDTQYF,TGTGCCAGCAGCCAAGCCGGGACTAGCCTCACAGATACGCAGTATTTT
TRBV25-1,TRBJ2-7,many,.,CASSDLGAAYEQYF,TGTGCCAGCAGTGATCTGGGGGCTGCCTACGAGCAGTACTTC
TRBV4-2,TRBJ1-3,many,TRBD1,CASSERQGSGNTIYF,TGTGCCAGCAGCGAAAGACAGGGGTCTGGAAACACCATATATTTT
TRBV28,TRBJ2-5,.,.,CASSGEGWSGRRQETQYF,TGTGCCAGCAGTGGAGAAGGGTGGAGCGGCAGAAGACAAGAGACCCAGTACTTC
TRBV2,TRBJ2-5,many,TRBD2,CASSPPASGRVEETQYF,TGTGCCAGCAGTCCTCCCGCGAGCGGGAGGGTCGAAGAGACCCAGTACTTC
TRBV6-4,TRBJ2-3,many,.,CASSEWGTIATDTQYF,TGTGCCAGCAGTGAATGGGGAACAATTGCCACAGATACGCAGTATTTT
TRBV27,TRBJ2-7,many,TRBD1,CASSSWDRGNEQYF,TGTGCCAGCAGTTCTTGGGACAGGGGGAATGAGCAGTACTTC
TRBV19,TRBJ2-1,few,.,CASSIQGHNEQFF,TGTGCCAGTAGTATACAGGGCCACAATGAGCAGTTCTTC
TRBV18,TRBJ2-5,many,.,CASSPITETQYF,TGTGCCAGCTCACCGATAACTGAGACCCAGTACTTC
TRBV30,TRBJ1-5,few,.,CAWSASGHLGGPQHF,TGTGCCTGGAGTGCATCCGGACACCTGGGTGGGCCCCAGCATTTT
TRBV9,TRBJ2-1,many,TRBD2,CASSVGVAGVNEQFF,TGTGCCAGCAGCGTAGGGGTAGCGGGAGTCAATGAGCAGTTCTTC
TRBV6-1,TRBJ1-4,many,TRBD1,CASSAGQGSEKLFF,TGTGCCAGCAGTGCGGGACAGGGCAGCGAAAAACTGTTTTTT
TRBV6-1,TRBJ2-7,many,.,CATHRTSPYEQYF,TGTGCCACCCACCGGACCAGCCCCTACGAGCAGTACTTC
TRBV5-1,TRBJ2-1,.,.,CASSLGGRRSAPLGQFF,TGCGCCAGCAGCTTGGGTGGGAGGAGGTCGGCTCCCCTTGGGCAGTTCTTC
TRBV6-5,TRBJ2-3,many,TRBD2,CASSKRTSSHGGQYF,TGTGCCAGCAGTAAGCGGACTAGCTCACACGGGGGGCAGTATTTT
TRBV12-3/TRBV12-4,TRBJ2-1,many,.,CASSPLLGPYNEQFF,TGTGCCAGCAGTCCACTGCTGGGACCATACAATGAGCAGTTCTTC
TRBV10-2,TRBJ1-6,many,.,CASSRQGYNSPLHF,TGCGCCAGCAGTCGGCAGGGTTATAATTCACCCCTCCACTTT
TRBV10-3,TRBJ2-7,many,.,CAISETLTGYEQYF,TGTGCCATCAGCGAAACCCTAACAGGGTACGAGCAGTACTTC
TRBV12-3/TRBV12-4,TRBJ1-2,many,.,CASSLPGHRSMTF,TGTGCCAGCAGTTTACCTGGCCATCGGAGTATGACCTTC
TRBV10-3,TRBJ2-3,many,.,CAISESGPYTQYF,TGTGCCATCAGTGAGTCTGGACCCTATACGCAGTATTTT
TRBV6-1,TRBJ2-7,many,TRBD2,CASSVREEAYEQYF,TGTGCCAGCAGTGTCCGGGAGGAGGCCTACGAGCAGTACTTC
TRBV27,TRBJ2-6,.,.,CASSLSRAGANVLTF,TGTGCCAGCAGTTTGTCCAGGGCTGGGGCCAACGTCCTGACTTTC
TRBV5-1,TRBJ2-3,many,TRBD1,CASRDRDFSTDTQYF,TGCGCCAGTCGGGACAGAGACTTTAGCACAGATACGCAGTATTTT
TRBV2,TRBJ2-4,few,TRBD1,CASQYRGRAKNIQYF,TGTGCCAGCCAATATAGGGGGCGAGCCAAAAACATTCAGTACTTC
TRBV20-1,TRBJ1-5,.,TRBD1,CNATGQGVNQPQHF,TGCAATGCAACGGGACAGGGAGTCAATCAGCCCCAGCATTTT
TRBV7-6,TRBJ2-7,many,.,CASSLAGVGEQYF,TGTGCCAGCAGCTTAGCGGGAGTAGGGGAGCAGTACTTC
TRBV14,TRBJ1-2,many,TRBD1,CASSQDPGQGNYGYTF,TGTGCCAGCAGCCAAGATCCCGGACAGGGAAACTATGGCTACACCTTC
TRBV28,TRBJ1-2,few,.,CASSAQGSEGYTF,TGTGCCAGCAGTGCGCAGGGGAGCGAGGGCTACACCTTC
TRBV30,TRBJ1-3,many,.,CAWSRSSGNTIYF,TGTGCCTGGAGTCGGAGCTCTGGAAACACCATATATTTT
TRBV20-1,TRBJ2-7,many,.,CSASGTENYEQYF,TGCAGTGCTAGCGGAACCGAAAACTACGAGCAGTACTTC
TRBV20-1,TRBJ1-1,.,.,CSARNRAGLNTEAFF,TGCAGTGCTAGGAACCGGGCGGGCCTGAACACTGAAGCTTTCTTT
TRBV9,TRBJ2-3,many,.,CASSVGLAGWADTQYF,TGTGCCAGCAGCGTAGGGCTAGCTGGGTGGGCAGATACGCAGTATTTT
TRBV7-9,TRBJ2-5,many,TRBD2,CASSPWGLAGEETQYF,TGTGCCAGCAGCCCCTGGGGACTAGCGGGAGAAGAGACCCAGTACTTC
TRBV28,TRBJ1-2,.,.,CASSYFRDTPGYTF,TGTGCCAGCAGTTATTTCCGGGACACCCCTGGCTACACCTTC
TRBV5-4,TRBJ1-4,many,TRBD1,CASSLGQPTNEKLFF,TGTGCCAGCAGTTTGGGACAGCCAACTAATGAAAAACTGTTTTTT
TRBV7-9,TRBJ2-3,many,.,CASSLPRGRESTDTQYF,TGTGCCAGCAGCCTGCCGCGGGGGCGGGAGAGCACAGATACGCAGTATTTT
TRBV2,TRBJ2-1,many,.,CASSPMLQGYNEQFF,TGTGCCAGCAGTCCTATGCTTCAGGGTTACAATGAGCAGTTCTTC